Following are 17 T cell receptor beta chains from one sample sequenced in a study of T-cell memory formation after mild COVID-19. MiXCR, applied by TCRdb to the 5' RACE reads, yields one record per CDR3 protein. The sample contains roughly 300,000 distinct CDR3 sequences, 16% of which appear only once. Sequenced input: PBMCs or a T cell subset sorted from them (not recorded which). The source of these receptors is a man between 18 and 29 years old who had mild COVID-19 (a few samples of this study predate the infection). Cell type and time point are not known.

The chain uses TRBV12-3 or TRBV12-4 and TRBJ1-4, with no clear D. CDR3 size: 10 residues. The V and J ends lost 8 bases and 6 bases respectively, with 4 bases between them. The CDR3 nucleotides read TGTGCCAGCCCGGATGAAAAACTGTTTTTT. The encoded protein is CASPDEKLFF.

The V gene is TRBV20-1, the J gene TRBJ2-7, with TRBD1 as a possible D gene (6 bases). The CDR3 is made up of 15 amino acids. Trimming cost V 4 bases and J 2 bases, with 18 bases left between them. Germline V gives CDR1 DFQATT, CDR2 SNEGSKA (reference sequence). The CDR3 nucleotides are TGCAGTGCTACAAAGAGAGAGGGGGACGCCTACGAGCAGTACTTC. Encoded protein: CSATKREGDAYEQYF.

This chain uses TRBV12-3 or TRBV12-4 with TRBJ1-4; D is ambiguous. Trimming pared 6 bases from V and 5 bases from J, leaving 10 bases between. This CDR3 has 13 residues. The CDR3 spells CASRRDTNEKLFF. The CDR3 DNA sequence: TGTGCCAGCAGACGCGATACAAATGAAAAACTGTTTTTT.

The chain couples TRBV28 to TRBJ2-5, with 10 bases that match TRBD2. CDR3 length equals 15 residues. J gave up 4 bases and V 5 bases, and 7 bases lay outside the gene matches. CDR1 and CDR2 from the germline V gene are MDHEN and SYDVKM. DNA for the CDR3: TGTGCCAGCAGTAGCCCCGGGACTAGCGTAGAGACCCAGTACTTC. Its translation: CASSSPGTSVETQYF.

This clonotype showed up many times. The chain links TRBV7-2 to TRBJ2-2; 16 nucleotides agree with TRBD2. This CDR3 comprises 18 residues. From germline, CDR1 is SGHTA and CDR2 FQGNSA. Trimming took 1 base from V and 4 from J; bases not matched to a gene: 3. The CDR3 is CASSLEGLAGGRTGELFF. CDR3 sequence (DNA): TGTGCCAGCAGCTTAGAGGGACTAGCGGGGGGGCGCACCGGGGAGCTGTTTTTT.

This clonotype was found a few times. The chain joins TRBV7-2 to TRBJ2-6; no definite D call. V was pared by 5 bases and J by 0 bases, with 11 bases between. CDR1 and CDR2 from the germline V gene are SGHTA and FQGNSA. CDR3 length: 16 residues. CDR3 sequence (DNA): TGTGCCAGCAGCCCGAGTCGGTTCTCTGGGGCCAACGTCCTGACTTTC. Amino acid sequence: CASSPSRFSGANVLTF.

The chain couples TRBV7-3 to TRBJ2-3, with unresolved D. The germline V gene encodes CDR1 SGHTA and CDR2 FQGTGA. CDR3 size: 14 residues. Trimming left V 1 base short and J 1 base short, with 6 bases between. DNA of the CDR3: TGTGCCAGCAGCTTAATGACGGGCACAGATACGCAGTATTTT. Encoded protein: CASSLMTGTDTQYF.

The V and J genes are TRBV2 and TRBJ2-2; D not resolved. This CDR3 spans 15 amino acids. Trimming pared 3 bases from V and 5 bases from J, leaving 13 bases between. Germline V gene lookup returns CDR1 SNHLY and CDR2 FYNNEI. The CDR3 sequence is CASSDFGLSTGELFF. The CDR3 DNA follows: TGTGCCAGCAGTGATTTTGGTCTGTCTACCGGGGAGCTGTTTTTT. Complete variable domain (other parts from reference TRBV2 and TRBJ2-2): EPEVTQTPSHQVTQMGQEVILRCVPISNHLYFYWYRQILGQKVEFLVSFYNNEISEKSEIFDDQFSVERPDGSNFTLKIRSTKLEDSAMYFCASSDFGLSTGELFFGEGSRLTVL.

V usage is TRBV6-6 and J usage is TRBJ1-2, with D perhaps TRBD1 (5 bases). In germline, CDR1 is MNHNY, CDR2 SVGAGI (reference sequence). The CDR3 loop spans 14 amino acids. V lost 4 bases to trimming and J lost 8 bases, with 17 bases between them. Written as DNA, the CDR3 is TGTGCCAGCAGTTTGCCCTCCAGGGTACTAGGCTACACCTTC. Encoded protein: CASSLPSRVLGYTF.

The chain carries TRBV7-9 and TRBJ2-1, with TRBD1 identical over 7 bases. Per germline, CDR1 SEHNR and CDR2 FQNEAQ (reference sequence). CDR3 length: 16 residues. J gave up 1 base and V 5 bases, and 8 bases lay outside the gene matches. CDR3 residues: CASSAPTGTSYNEQFF. Here the CDR3 DNA reads TGTGCCAGCAGCGCCCCGACAGGGACGTCCTACAATGAGCAGTTCTTC.

This clonotype was picked up many times. This sequence joins TRBV6-5 and TRBJ2-3; 8 bases match TRBD2. Trimming cost V 5 bases and J 2 bases; bases outside gene matches: 6. There are 15 residues in the CDR3. The germline V gene encodes CDR1 MNHEY and CDR2 SVGAGI. Here the CDR3 DNA reads TGTGCCAGCAGTCCATTAGCGGGGATCACAGATACGCAGTATTTT. Amino acids: CASSPLAGITDTQYF.

The V call is TRBV6-1, the J call TRBJ2-5, with unresolved D. The length of the CDR3 is 14 residues. Trimming left V 0 bases short and J 5 bases short, with 10 bases between. Germline V CDR1 and CDR2: MNHNS, SASEGT. CDR3 bases: TGTGCCAGCAGTGAAGCCCCTAGTGTGGAGACCCAGTACTTC. Amino acids: CASSEAPSVETQYF.

This rearrangement joins TRBV7-6 to TRBJ2-1, with 7 bases fitting TRBD2. Per germline, CDR1 SGHVS and CDR2 FNYEAQ. The CDR3 length is 16 residues. The V and J ends lost 1 base and 4 bases, in that order; junction bases with no gene match: 7. The CDR3 is CASSLGVGRGYNEQFF. In DNA form, the CDR3 reads TGTGCCAGCAGCTTAGGCGTGGGGCGGGGGTACAATGAGCAGTTCTTC.

This clonotype was detected only a few times. The V and J genes are TRBV7-2 and TRBJ1-1; no definite D call. Trimming shortened V by 3 bases and J by 5 bases, and 10 bases separated the two germline ends. CDR3 size: 13 residues. Per germline, CDR1 SGHTA and CDR2 FQGNSA. Here the CDR3 DNA reads TGTGCCAGCAGCTTTATGGGGTCGACTGAAGCTTTCTTT. Translating it yields CASSFMGSTEAFF.

The chain has TRBV6-6 and TRBJ1-1, with a tentative D call TRBD1 (5 bases). V lost 10 bases and J 3 bases, leaving 12 bases between the germline ends. The CDR3 contains 12 residues. Germline loops: CDR1 MNHNY, CDR2 SVGAGI (reference sequence). CDR3 DNA sequence: TGTGCCATCGGCCGGGGGGACACTGAAGCTTTCTTT. The encoded protein is CAIGRGDTEAFF.

A few counts support this clonotype. V gene TRBV6-2 or TRBV6-3 combines with J gene TRBJ2-4; 10 nucleotides line up with TRBD2. The CDR3 has 17 residues. Germline V gene sequence: CDR1 MNHEY, CDR2 SVGEGT. The trim removed 3 bases at V and 6 bases at J, leaving 11 bases unmatched. This CDR3 is CASSYLQRGGTGNIQYF. The CDR3 coding sequence is TGTGCCAGCAGTTATCTACAGCGGGGGGGCACTGGAAACATTCAGTACTTC.

The genes are TRBV6-6 and TRBJ1-5; D gene uncertain. CDR1 MNHNY and CDR2 SVGAGI come from the germline V gene (reference sequence). CDR3 length: 11 amino acids. V lost 6 bases and J 6 bases, leaving 6 bases between the germline ends. CDR3 sequence (DNA): TGTGCCAGCAGAAGAATTCAGCCCCAGCATTTT. The encoded protein is CASRRIQPQHF.